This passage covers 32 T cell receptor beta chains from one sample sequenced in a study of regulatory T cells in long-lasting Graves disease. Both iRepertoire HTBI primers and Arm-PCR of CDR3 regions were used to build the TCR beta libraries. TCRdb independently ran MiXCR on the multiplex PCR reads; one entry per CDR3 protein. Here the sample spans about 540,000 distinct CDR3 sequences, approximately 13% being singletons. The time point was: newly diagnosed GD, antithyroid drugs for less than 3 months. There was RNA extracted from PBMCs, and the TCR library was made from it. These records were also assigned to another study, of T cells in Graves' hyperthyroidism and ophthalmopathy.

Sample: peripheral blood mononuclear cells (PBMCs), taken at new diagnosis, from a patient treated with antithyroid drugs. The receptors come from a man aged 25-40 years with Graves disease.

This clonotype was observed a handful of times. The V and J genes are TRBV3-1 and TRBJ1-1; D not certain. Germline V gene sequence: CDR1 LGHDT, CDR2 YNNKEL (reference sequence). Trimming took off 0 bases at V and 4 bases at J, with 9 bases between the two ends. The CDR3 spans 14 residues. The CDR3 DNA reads TGTGCCAGCAGCCAAGAGGGAGGGTCCACTGAAGCTTTCTTT. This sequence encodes CASSQEGGSTEAFF.

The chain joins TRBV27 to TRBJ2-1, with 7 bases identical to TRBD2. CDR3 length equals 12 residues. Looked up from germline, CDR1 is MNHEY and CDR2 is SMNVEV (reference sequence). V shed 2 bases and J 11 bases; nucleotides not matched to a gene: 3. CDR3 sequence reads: CASSLGTTQQFF. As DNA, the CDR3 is TGTGCCAGCAGTTTAGGGACTACCCAGCAGTTCTTC.

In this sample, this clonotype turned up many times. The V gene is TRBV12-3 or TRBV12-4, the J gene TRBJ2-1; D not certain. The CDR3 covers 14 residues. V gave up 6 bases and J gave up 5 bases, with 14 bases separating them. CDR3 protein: CASSPMRTHNEQFF. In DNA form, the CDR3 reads TGTGCCAGCAGCCCAATGAGGACCCACAATGAGCAGTTCTTC.

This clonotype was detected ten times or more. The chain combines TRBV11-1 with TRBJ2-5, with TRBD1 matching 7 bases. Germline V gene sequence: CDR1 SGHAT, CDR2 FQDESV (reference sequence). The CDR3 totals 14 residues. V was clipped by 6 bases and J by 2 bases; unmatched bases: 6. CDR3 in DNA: TGTGCCAGCAGGCCAGGGGGTCTACAAGAGACCCAGTACTTC. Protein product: CASRPGGLQETQYF.

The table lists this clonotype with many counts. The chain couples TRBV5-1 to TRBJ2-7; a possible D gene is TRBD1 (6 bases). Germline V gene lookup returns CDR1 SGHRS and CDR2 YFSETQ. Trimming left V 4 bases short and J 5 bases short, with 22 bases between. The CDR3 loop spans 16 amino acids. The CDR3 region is CASSLIQGSSLDEQYF. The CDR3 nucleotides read TGCGCCAGCAGCCTAATACAGGGCTCCTCTTTAGACGAGCAGTACTTC.

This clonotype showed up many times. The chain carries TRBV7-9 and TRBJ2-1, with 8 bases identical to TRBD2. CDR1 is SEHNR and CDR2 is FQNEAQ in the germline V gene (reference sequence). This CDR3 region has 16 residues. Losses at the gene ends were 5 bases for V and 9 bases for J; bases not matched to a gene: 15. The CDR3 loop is CASSARLASAMAEQFF. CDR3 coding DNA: TGTGCCAGCAGCGCCAGACTAGCGTCAGCTATGGCTGAGCAGTTCTTC.

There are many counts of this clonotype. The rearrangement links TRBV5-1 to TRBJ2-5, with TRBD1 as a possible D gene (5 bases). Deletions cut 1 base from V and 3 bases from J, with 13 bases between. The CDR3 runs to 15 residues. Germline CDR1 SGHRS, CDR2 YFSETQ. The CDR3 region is CASSLRGPGEETQYF. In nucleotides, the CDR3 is TGCGCCAGCAGCTTGAGGGGTCCAGGAGAAGAGACCCAGTACTTC.

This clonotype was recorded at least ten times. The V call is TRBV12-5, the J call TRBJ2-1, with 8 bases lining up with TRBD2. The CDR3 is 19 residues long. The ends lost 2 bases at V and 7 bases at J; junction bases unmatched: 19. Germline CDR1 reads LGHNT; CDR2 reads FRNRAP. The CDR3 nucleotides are TGTGCTAGTGGTTTGTCTCATGTAGTCGGAGCGGGAGAATGGAATGAGCAGTTCTTC. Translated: CASGLSHVVGAGEWNEQFF.

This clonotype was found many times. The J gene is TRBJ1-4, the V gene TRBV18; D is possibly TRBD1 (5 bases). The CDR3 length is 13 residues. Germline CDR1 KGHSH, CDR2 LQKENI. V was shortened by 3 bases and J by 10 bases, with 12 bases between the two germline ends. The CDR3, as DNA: TGTGCCAGCTCACCGGGGGATTTTGGAAAACTGTTTTTT. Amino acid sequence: CASSPGDFGKLFF.

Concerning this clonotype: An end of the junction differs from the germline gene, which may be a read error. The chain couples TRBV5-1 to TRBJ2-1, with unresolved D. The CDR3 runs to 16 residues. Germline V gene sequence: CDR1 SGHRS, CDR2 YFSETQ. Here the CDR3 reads CASALGSGVIYNEQFF. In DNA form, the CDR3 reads TGTGCCAGCGCTTTGGGGTCGGGCGTGATTTACAATGAGCAGTTCTTC.

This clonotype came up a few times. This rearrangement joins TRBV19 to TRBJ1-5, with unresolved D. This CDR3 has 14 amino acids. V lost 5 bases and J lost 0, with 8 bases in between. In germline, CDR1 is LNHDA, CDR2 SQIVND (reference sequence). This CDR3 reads CASSDGFSNQPQHF. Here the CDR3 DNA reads TGTGCCAGTAGTGACGGTTTTAGCAATCAGCCCCAGCATTTT.

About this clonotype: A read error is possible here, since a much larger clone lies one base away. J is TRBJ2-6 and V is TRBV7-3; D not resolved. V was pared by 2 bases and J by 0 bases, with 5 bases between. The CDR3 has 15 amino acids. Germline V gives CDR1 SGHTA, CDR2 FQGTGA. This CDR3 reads CASSLDGSGANVLTF. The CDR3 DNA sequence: TGTGCCAGCAGCTTAGATGGCTCTGGGGCCAACGTCCTGACTTTC. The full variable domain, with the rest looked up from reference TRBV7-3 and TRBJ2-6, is GAGVSQTPSNKVTEKGKYVELRCDPISGHTALYWYRQSLGQGPEFLIYFQGTGAADDSGLPNDRFFAVRPEGSVSTLKIQRTERGDSAVYLCASSLDGSGANVLTFGAGSRLTVL.

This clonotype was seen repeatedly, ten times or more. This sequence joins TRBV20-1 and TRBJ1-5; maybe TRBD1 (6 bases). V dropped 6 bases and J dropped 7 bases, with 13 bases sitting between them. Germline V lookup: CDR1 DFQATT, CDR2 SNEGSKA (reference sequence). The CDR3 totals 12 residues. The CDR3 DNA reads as TGCAGTGCCCAAGGGGGTTGGCAGCCCCAGCATTTT. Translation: CSAQGGWQPQHF.

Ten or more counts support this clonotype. The CDR3 DNA is TGTGCCAGCAGCCCGAAGGGGGGGGGTAGCTACGAGCAGTACTTC. Translating it yields CASSPKGGGSYEQYF. This sequence joins TRBV11-2 and TRBJ2-7, with D possibly TRBD2 on 7 matching bases. The CDR3 length is 15 residues. CDR1 is SGHAT, CDR2 FQNNGV, per germline. Trimming took off 5 bases at V and 3 bases at J, with 17 bases between the two ends.

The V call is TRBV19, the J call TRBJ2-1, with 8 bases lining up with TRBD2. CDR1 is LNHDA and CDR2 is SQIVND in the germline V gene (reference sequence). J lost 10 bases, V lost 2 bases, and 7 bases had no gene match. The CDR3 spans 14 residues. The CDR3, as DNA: TGTGCCAGTAGTATACGGGGGGGGTCACGGGAGCAGTTCTTC. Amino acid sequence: CASSIRGGSREQFF.

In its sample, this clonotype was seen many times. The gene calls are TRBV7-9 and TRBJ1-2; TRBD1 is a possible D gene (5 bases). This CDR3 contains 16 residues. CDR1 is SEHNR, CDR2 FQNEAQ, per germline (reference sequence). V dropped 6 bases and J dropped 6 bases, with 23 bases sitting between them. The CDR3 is CASSQGRLTRGNGYTF. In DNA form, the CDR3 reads TGTGCCAGCAGTCAAGGACGTCTCACCCGGGGGAATGGCTACACCTTC.

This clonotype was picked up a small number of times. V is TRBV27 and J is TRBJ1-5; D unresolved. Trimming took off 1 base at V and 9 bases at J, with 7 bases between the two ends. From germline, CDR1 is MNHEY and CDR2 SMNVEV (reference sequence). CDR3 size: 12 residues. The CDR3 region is CASSLLERPQHF. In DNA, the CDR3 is TGTGCCAGCAGTTTATTGGAACGGCCCCAGCATTTT.

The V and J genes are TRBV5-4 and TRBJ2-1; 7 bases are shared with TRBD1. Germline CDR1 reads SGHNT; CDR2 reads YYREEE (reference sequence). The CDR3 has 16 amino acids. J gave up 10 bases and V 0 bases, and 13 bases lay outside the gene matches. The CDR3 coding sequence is TGTGCCAGCAGCTTGGAGGACAGGACGCCGGTTCACGAGCAGTTCTTC. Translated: CASSLEDRTPVHEQFF.

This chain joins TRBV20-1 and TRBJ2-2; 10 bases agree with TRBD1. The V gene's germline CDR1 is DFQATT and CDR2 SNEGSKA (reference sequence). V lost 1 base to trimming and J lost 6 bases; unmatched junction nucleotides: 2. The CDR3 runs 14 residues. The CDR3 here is CSARGTGGSGELFF. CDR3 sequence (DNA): TGCAGTGCTAGAGGGACAGGGGGTTCCGGGGAGCTGTTTTTT.

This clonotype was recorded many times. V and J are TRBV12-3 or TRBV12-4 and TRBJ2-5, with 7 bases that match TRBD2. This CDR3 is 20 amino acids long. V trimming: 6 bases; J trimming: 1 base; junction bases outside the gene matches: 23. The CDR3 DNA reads TGTGCCAGCAGCGGGATTTTAGGACTAGGCCGAGGGGTGATCCAAGAGACCCAGTACTTC. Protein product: CASSGILGLGRGVIQETQYF.

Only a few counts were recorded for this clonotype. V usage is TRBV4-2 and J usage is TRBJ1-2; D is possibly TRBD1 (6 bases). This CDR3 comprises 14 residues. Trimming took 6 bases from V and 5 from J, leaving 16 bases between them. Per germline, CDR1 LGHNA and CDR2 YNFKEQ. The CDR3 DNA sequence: TGTGCCAGCAGGGAAGGGGGGTCTCAGTATGGCTACACCTTC. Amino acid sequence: CASREGGSQYGYTF.

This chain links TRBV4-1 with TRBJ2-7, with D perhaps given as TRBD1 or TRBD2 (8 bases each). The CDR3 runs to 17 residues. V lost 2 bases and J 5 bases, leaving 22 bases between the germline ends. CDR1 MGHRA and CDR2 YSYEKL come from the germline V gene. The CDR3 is CASSQPRGRTGTNEQYF. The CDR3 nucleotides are TGCGCCAGCAGCCAACCCCGCGGGAGGACAGGGACGAACGAGCAGTACTTC.

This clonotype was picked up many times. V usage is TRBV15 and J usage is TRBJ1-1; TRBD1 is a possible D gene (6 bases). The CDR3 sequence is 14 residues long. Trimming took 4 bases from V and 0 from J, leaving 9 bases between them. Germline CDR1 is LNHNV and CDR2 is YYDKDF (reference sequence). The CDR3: CATSKGGMNTEAFF. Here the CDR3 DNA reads TGTGCCACCAGCAAGGGGGGCATGAACACTGAAGCTTTCTTT.

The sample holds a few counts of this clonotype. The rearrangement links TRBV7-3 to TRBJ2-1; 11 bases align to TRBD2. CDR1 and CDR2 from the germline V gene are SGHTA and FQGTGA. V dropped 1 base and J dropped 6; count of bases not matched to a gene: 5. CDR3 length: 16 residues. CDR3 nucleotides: TGTGCCAGCAGCTTAAAGGGGACTAGCGGCTTCAATGAGCAGTTCTTC. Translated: CASSLKGTSGFNEQFF.

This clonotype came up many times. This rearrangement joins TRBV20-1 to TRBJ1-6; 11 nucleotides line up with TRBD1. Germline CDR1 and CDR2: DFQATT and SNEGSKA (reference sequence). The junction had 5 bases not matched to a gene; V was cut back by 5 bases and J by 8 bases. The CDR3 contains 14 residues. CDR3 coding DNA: TGCAGTGCTCGAGGACAGGGGGCGTATTCACCCCTCCACTTT. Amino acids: CSARGQGAYSPLHF.

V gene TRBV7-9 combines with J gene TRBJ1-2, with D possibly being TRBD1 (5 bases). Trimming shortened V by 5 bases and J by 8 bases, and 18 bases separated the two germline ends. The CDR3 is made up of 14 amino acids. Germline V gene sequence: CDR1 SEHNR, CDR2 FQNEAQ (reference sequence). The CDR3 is CASSAPGTQNGYTF. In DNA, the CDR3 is TGTGCCAGCAGCGCCCCCGGGACTCAGAACGGCTACACCTTC.

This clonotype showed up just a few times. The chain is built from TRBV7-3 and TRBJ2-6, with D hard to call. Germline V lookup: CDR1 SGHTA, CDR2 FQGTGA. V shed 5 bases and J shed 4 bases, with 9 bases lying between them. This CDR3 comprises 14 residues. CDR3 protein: CASSVQRGANVLTF. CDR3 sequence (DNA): TGTGCCAGCAGCGTTCAGCGCGGGGCCAACGTCCTGACTTTC. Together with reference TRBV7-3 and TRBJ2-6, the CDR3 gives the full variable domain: GAGVSQTPSNKVTEKGKYVELRCDPISGHTALYWYRQSLGQGPEFLIYFQGTGAADDSGLPNDRFFAVRPEGSVSTLKIQRTERGDSAVYLCASSVQRGANVLTFGAGSRLTVL.

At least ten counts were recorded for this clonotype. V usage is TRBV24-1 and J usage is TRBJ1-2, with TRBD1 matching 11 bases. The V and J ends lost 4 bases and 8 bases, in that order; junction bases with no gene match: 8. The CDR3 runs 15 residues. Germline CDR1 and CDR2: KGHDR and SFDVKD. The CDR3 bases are TGTGCCACCAGTGACCCTGGGACAGGGGGAGGAGGCTACACCTTC. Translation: CATSDPGTGGGGYTF.

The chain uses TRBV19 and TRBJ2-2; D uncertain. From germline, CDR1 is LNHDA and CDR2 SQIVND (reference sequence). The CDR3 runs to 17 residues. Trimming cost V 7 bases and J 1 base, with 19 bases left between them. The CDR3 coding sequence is TGTGCCAGTACCCCGCTTGCTAGGGTCCAGAACACCGGGGAGCTGTTTTTT. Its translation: CASTPLARVQNTGELFF.

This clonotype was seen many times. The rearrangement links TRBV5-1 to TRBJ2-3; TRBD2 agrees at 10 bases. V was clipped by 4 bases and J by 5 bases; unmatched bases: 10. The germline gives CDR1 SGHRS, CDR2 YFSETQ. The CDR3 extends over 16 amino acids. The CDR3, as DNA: TGCGCCAGCAGCCGTTCTAGCGGGAGAATCGGAGATACGCAGTATTTT. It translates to CASSRSSGRIGDTQYF.

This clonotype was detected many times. The chain's CDR3 is CASSLEGAVDEQYF. The CDR3 DNA reads as TGTGCCAGCAGCTTAGAAGGGGCAGTCGATGAGCAGTACTTC. The chain carries TRBV11-2 and TRBJ2-7, with TRBD1 as a possible D gene (5 bases). Trimming pared 0 bases from V and 7 bases from J, leaving 13 bases between. The CDR3 is 14 residues long. Looked up from germline, CDR1 is SGHAT and CDR2 is FQNNGV. The full variable domain, completed using reference TRBV11-2 and TRBJ2-7, is EAGVAQSPRYKIIEKRQSVAFWCNPISGHATLYWYQQILGQGPKLLIQFQNNGVVDDSQLPKDRFSAERLKGVDSTLKIQPAKLEDSAVYLCASSLEGAVDEQYFGPGTRLTVT.

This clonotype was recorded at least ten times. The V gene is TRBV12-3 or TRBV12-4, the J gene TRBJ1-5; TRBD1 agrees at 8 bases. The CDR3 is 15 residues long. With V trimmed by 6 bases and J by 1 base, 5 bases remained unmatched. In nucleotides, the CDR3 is TGTGCCAGCAGAGAACAGGGGGGAAGCAATCAGCCCCAGCATTTT. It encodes CASREQGGSNQPQHF.